The T cell receptor beta chain described here comes from a study of blood T cells in healthy people across ages (dated by TCRdb to the mid-2010s). For context, the study as a whole: Template switching captured roughly one uniquely barcoded TCR beta cDNA molecule per two T cells in model experiments. The study measured age-related changes in TCR beta repertoire diversity using deep sequencing normalized with unique cDNA molecular identifiers. Four age groups were formed from the donors: young (average 16 years), middle-aged (approximately 40), aged (roughly 56) and long-lived (about 80). Donors of different ages were randomly distributed across sequencing lanes to avoid experimental bias. The study analyzed two additional independent replicas of 1 million unique cDNA reads from the same blood draw for two donors, one aged 18 to 30 and one aged 80 or older. General study outcomes and caveats: Conclusive comparison of naive and antigen-experienced compartments was prevented by the profiling of bulk unsorted PBMCs. Observed TCR beta diversity per million T cells fell roughly linearly with age, and a significant reduction was already apparent by age about 36. The CMV infection status of donors was not known, potentially confounding age-related changes in expanded clonotypes. The percentage of naive T cells measured by flow cytometry correlated strongly with observed TCR beta diversity. Estimates of total diversity from one million sequenced T cells were regarded as lower bounds and underestimates. Compared with the aged group, more naive CD4+ T cells, fewer expanded clones and increased TCR diversity were shown by the long-lived group, suggesting age selection.

Donors were a few dozen systemically healthy Caucasian individuals from Russia aged roughly 6 to 100 years. Each donor gave about 9.7 milliliters of peripheral blood, drawn into EDTA-treated Vacutainer tubes. Ficoll-Paque density-gradient centrifugation was used to isolate PBMCs, with at least 7 million obtained per sample. Trizol reagent was used to extract total RNA from PBMCs, with at least 5.5 micrograms per sample. The percentages of naive CD45RAhigh/CD27high T cells were determined by flow cytometry on a PBMC aliquot from every donor. Library preparation was by 5' RACE. The reads were generated on an Illumina HiSeq 2500. A second PCR of about 7 to 12 cycles was performed with a sample-barcoded 5' primer and a J-beta primer mix. A template-switch 5' adaptor carrying 12 random nucleotides introduced a unique molecular identifier onto each TCR beta cDNA molecule. At least 2.5 million CDR3-containing paired-end reads were obtained from each sample. First-strand cDNA was synthesized from all RNA with the Mint cDNA synthesis kit, primed by a TRBC-specific oligonucleotide. Following uracil-DNA glycosylase treatment, a first 18-cycle PCR with universal primers M1SS and BC2_uni_R was performed on all cDNA. The original methods were these. Each sample was normalized by randomly selecting 1 million high-quality reads, each carrying a distinct molecular identifier. Reads sharing molecular identifiers were discarded rather than binned into consensus sequences. CDR3 identification, clonotype clustering and error correction used MiTCR with a Q25 quality threshold and the strictest error-elimination algorithm. Lower-bound total TCR beta diversity was estimated with a nonparametric unseen species model using Euler transformation. Starting from the raw public reads, TCRdb applied fastp trimming at Q25, assembled clones with MiXCR and retained in-frame beta chains. Each CDR3 protein gets just one entry, which takes the most common genes and DNA from the rows behind it. In this record, the V and J calls reflect TCRdb's handling and not the investigators' own analysis. The sample contains about 1 million distinct CDR3 sequences, 45% of them found a single time. Approximately 19% of the sample lies in the top ten.

This clonotype has only one observation. What this receptor recognizes is not known. One end of the junction is discordant with germline, which a read error may explain. Spanning cysteine to phenylalanine, the CDR3 consists of 17 amino acids. The only DNA kept is the CDR3, 51 bases in frame from the first base. The CDR1 and CDR2 encoded by the germline V gene are MNHEY and SVGEGT. The chain uses TRBV6-2 or TRBV6-3 and TRBJ2-2, and 10 bases in between align with TRBD1. The sequenced sample consisted of blood. This TCR derives from a woman between 55 and 75 years old in good health. The CDR3 here reads CASSRHLKGQGTGELFF. The DNA sequence reads TGTGCCAGCAGCCGCCACCTAAAGGGACAGGGGACCGGAGAGCTGTTTTTT.